The 3 T cell receptor beta chains below were found in one sample sequenced in a study of T cells in localized non-small cell lung cancer. The protocol was immunoSEQ multiplex PCR, while the TCRdb copy is restricted to in-frame clones and leaves out a portion. The sample contains 75,000 to 85,000 clones, over 75% of which appear only once. The source material was peripheral blood, sampled before any cancer treatment. These receptors originate from a female donor over 55 with stage I lung adenocarcinoma.

This chain uses TRBV6-5 with TRBJ2-7, with 14 nucleotides matching TRBD2. With 2 bases clipped from V and 3 bases from J, the junction kept 3 bases outside the gene matches. Germline V gene data show CDR1 as MNHEY and CDR2 as SVGAGI. The CDR3 has 16 residues. The CDR3 spells CASSYRTSGGFYEQYF. In DNA form, the CDR3 reads TGTGCCAGCAGTTACCGGACTAGCGGGGGGTTCTACGAGCAGTACTTC.

The rearrangement uses TRBV18 and TRBJ2-5; 8 bases are shared with TRBD2. V was pared by 3 bases and J by 5 bases, with 5 bases of the junction left unmatched. Germline-derived CDR1 and CDR2 are KGHSH and LQKENI. The CDR3 has 14 residues. The chain's CDR3 is CASSPWTSRETQYF. DNA for the CDR3: TGTGCCAGCTCACCCTGGACTAGCAGGGAGACCCAGTACTTC.

This clone was picked up a small number of times. The rearrangement links TRBV20-1 to TRBJ2-7; the D is unclear. V was clipped by 5 bases and J by 2 bases, with 7 bases between them. The CDR3 is made up of 11 amino acids. Germline V gives CDR1 DFQATT, CDR2 SNEGSKA (reference sequence). Here the CDR3 DNA reads TGCAGTGCTCCGTTAACCTACGAGCAGTACTTC. Amino acid sequence: CSAPLTYEQYF.